Reported below is one T cell receptor beta chain. Its matching antigen is unknown. The data are from a study of response to subunit inactivated influenza vaccine. Overall study findings and caveats: The authors proposed limited new T cell recruitment per seasonal influenza vaccination.

The CDR3 spans 13 residues. The V gene lost 4 bases and the J gene lost 2 bases, with 9 bases spanning the gap. From germline, CDR1 is MDHEN and CDR2 SYDVKM. TCRdb passed the RT-PCR reads through MiXCR, listing each CDR3 protein once. Of over 150,000 distinct CDR3 sequences detected, roughly 10% appear once; the ten largest clones hold roughly a third. The receptor was derived from a man aged 50 to 69 who received an inactivated influenza vaccine. This sequence joins TRBV28 and TRBJ2-7; D uncertain. The input for sequencing was CD8+ T cells sorted from PBMCs, taken less than 30 months after vaccination. CDR3 sequence: CASSSARPYEQYF. The CDR3 region has the DNA TGTGCCAGCAGTTCGGCCAGGCCCTACGAGCAGTACTTC.